The rows below give T cell receptor beta chains drawn from one sample of a study of response to subunit inactivated influenza vaccine. TCRdb fed the RT-PCR reads into MiXCR, producing one record per CDR3 protein. This sample carries roughly 160,000 distinct CDR3 sequences, 11% of them seen once, and the ten largest clones take roughly an eighth. This specimen consisted of non-naive T cells sorted from PBMCs, obtained 35 to 45 days after vaccination. These receptors originate from a man in his fifties who received an inactivated influenza vaccine. The CDR3 runs from the conserved cysteine through the conserved F or W. D genes are given only for firm matches. Clone size appears in some rows only: once, few, many, or a class for an expanded clone.

clone size,J gene,D gene,V gene,CDR3 DNA,CDR3 protein
many,TRBJ1-2,TRBD1,TRBV10-3,TGTGCCATCAGTGAGTCGGGACAGGGTATTGGAGGCTACACCTTC,CAISESGQGIGGYTF
many,TRBJ2-1,TRBD2,TRBV27,TGTGCCAGCAGTTTCACGGGAGGCCGGACCAATGAGCAGTTCTTC,CASSFTGGRTNEQFF
.,TRBJ2-1,.,TRBV5-6,TGTGCCAGCAGCTTGCCACTATTAGGGAACAATGAGCAGTTCTTC,CASSLPLLGNNEQFF
.,TRBJ2-5,TRBD2,TRBV11-2,TGTGCCAGCAGCTTTGGACTAGCGGGGGAAGAGACCCAGTACTTC,CASSFGLAGEETQYF
once,TRBJ2-7,TRBD1,TRBV27,TGTGCCAGCAGCGACCTCAGGGGGTTGGCATCCTACGAGCAGTACTTC,CASSDLRGLASYEQYF
.,TRBJ1-3,.,TRBV4-2,TGTGCCAGCAGCCCCATTGGAGCAGCCCAGGGAACTGGAAACACCATATATTTT,CASSPIGAAQGTGNTIYF
few,TRBJ1-5,.,TRBV7-9,TGTGCCAGCAGCTCAGAACCATTTCAGGGGAATCAGCCCCAGCATTTT,CASSSEPFQGNQPQHF
few,TRBJ2-5,.,TRBV7-3,TGTGCCAGCAGCCCGAACGGACTCTGGAGGGAGACCCAGTACTTC,CASSPNGLWRETQYF
.,TRBJ2-5,.,TRBV5-5,TGTGCCATCGGCTCTGGGTACCAAGAGACCCAGTACTTC,CAIGSGYQETQYF
many,TRBJ1-2,.,TRBV5-1,TGCGCCAGCAGCTTGGTTGGCACTAACTATGGCTACACCTTC,CASSLVGTNYGYTF
few,TRBJ1-2,.,TRBV5-6,TGTGCCAGCAGCTGGGATCCCATCGGGGGAGGCGGCTACACCTTC,CASSWDPIGGGGYTF
many,TRBJ2-3,.,TRBV29-1,TGCAGCGTTGACAAGGCGGGCCAAAGCACAGATACGCAGTATTTT,CSVDKAGQSTDTQYF
many,TRBJ2-3,TRBD1,TRBV29-1,TGCAGCGTTCACCCGGGACAGGCGGGAAATACGCAGTATTTT,CSVHPGQAGNTQYF
many,TRBJ2-3,.,TRBV29-1,TGCAGCGTTGAACAAGGGAGACTTCCACCAGATACGCAGTATTTT,CSVEQGRLPPDTQYF
few,TRBJ1-1,TRBD1,TRBV5-1,TGCGCCAGCAGCTTGGGCACAGGGGACACTGAAGCTTTCTTT,CASSLGTGDTEAFF
.,TRBJ1-5,TRBD1,TRBV4-1,TGCGCCAGCAGCCAAGATCTGGGTTTCAGGGGGAGTAGGCAGCCCCAGCATTTT,CASSQDLGFRGSRQPQHF
many,TRBJ1-1,.,TRBV20-1,TGCAGTGCTAGAGACCCGGGGGGGTCGAACACTGAAGCTTTCTTT,CSARDPGGSNTEAFF
many,TRBJ2-1,.,TRBV20-1,TGCAGTGCTAGCGGCAGATACAATGAGCAGTTCTTC,CSASGRYNEQFF
few,TRBJ2-3,.,TRBV19,TGTGCCAGTAGTTCAAGGTCGAGGGCGAGGACAGATACGCAGTATTTT,CASSSRSRARTDTQYF
few,TRBJ2-5,.,TRBV19,TGTGCCAGTAGTATAGATTACCGGGAGACCCAGTACTTC,CASSIDYRETQYF